This TCR beta chain was observed in a study of cytotoxic CD8 clonotypes in ibrutinib-treated CLL. For the study at large: The average sample held approximately 260,000 productive templates and 94,082 productive rearrangements.

The germline CDR1 and CDR2 sequences are DFQATT and SNEGSKA (reference sequence). The ends were cut back, 5 bases at V and 4 bases at J, with 5 bases in the middle. The CDR3 has 10 amino acids. Sequenced by immunoSEQ multiplex PCR; TCRdb stores in-frame clones only, minus some. This table holds 150,000 or so clones, around 76% found once. The chain couples TRBV20-1 to TRBJ1-2; D is unclear. This TCR came from a human donor with chronic lymphocytic leukemia. The material was PBMCs, obtained after 24 months of ibrutinib treatment. The CDR3 DNA reads TGCAGTGCTCCCTTCTATGGCTACACCTTC. This sequence encodes CSAPFYGYTF.